This T cell receptor (beta chain) was identified in a study of naive and memory T cell subsets. This clonotype is medium-sized by share. An equimolar mix of two oligonucleotides served as the beta constant-region primer for TRBC1 and TRBC2. Nested alpha and beta constant-region primers with the SP2 primer drove four PCR rounds on ligated cDNA. MiXCR, run by TCRdb on the UMI-ligation and nested PCR reads, gives a single entry per CDR3 protein. The sample lists some 15,000 distinct CDR3 sequences, 8.7% seen once, with 23% in the top ten. The germline V and J ends were trimmed by 6 bases and 5 bases, with 13 bases remaining between them. This CDR3 contains 13 residues.

The material sequenced was central memory CD8+ T cells from blood. The chain links TRBV12-3 or TRBV12-4 to TRBJ2-5; D tentatively reads TRBD1 or TRBD2 (5 bases each). The sequence derives from a human donor in good health. The CDR3 reads CASSLPEGETQYF. The CDR3 DNA is TGTGCCAGCAGCCTCCCTGAGGGGGAGACCCAGTACTTC.